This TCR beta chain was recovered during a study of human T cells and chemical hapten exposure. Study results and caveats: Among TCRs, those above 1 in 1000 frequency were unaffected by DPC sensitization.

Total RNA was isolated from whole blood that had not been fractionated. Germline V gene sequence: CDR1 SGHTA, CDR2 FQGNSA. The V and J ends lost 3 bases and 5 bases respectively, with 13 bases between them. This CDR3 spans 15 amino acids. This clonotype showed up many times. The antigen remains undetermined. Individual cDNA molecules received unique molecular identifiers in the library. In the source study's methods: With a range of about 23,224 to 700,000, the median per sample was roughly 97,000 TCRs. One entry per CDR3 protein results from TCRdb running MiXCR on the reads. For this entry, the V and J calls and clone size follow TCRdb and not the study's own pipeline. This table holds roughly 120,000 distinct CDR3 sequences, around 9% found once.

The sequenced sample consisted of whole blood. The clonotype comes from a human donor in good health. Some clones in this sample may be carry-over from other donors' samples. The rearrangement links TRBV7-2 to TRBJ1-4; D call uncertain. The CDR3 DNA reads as TGTGCCAGCAGCTTCCGGACGGCACAGAATGAAAAACTGTTTTTT. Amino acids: CASSFRTAQNEKLFF.